Here is one T cell receptor (beta chain) with its context. With a J-beta primer mix and a sample-barcoded 5' primer, a second PCR ran about 6 to 11 cycles. In TCRdb, the 5' RACE reads were re-called with MiXCR into one record per CDR3 protein. The table has around 1.5 million distinct CDR3 sequences, approximately 38% seen once. The sample originates from a study of blood T cells in healthy people across ages. Germline CDR1 and CDR2: SGHRS and YFSETQ. Trimming removed 3 bases from V and 7 bases from J; junction bases left unmatched: 6. CDR3 length: 14 residues. Every donor gave approximately 10 milliliters of peripheral blood.

The rearrangement joins TRBV5-1 to TRBJ1-5; 8 bases agree with TRBD1. The specimen sequenced was blood. The origin of this receptor is a woman aged 18-29 years in good health. CDR3 nucleotide sequence: TGCGCCAGCAGCTCCGCACAGGGGGGGCAGCCCCAGCATTTT. Translation: CASSSAQGGQPQHF.